These T cell receptor beta chains were read from a single sample in a study of cytomegalovirus exposure and HLA in healthy donors. Sequencing was performed with immunoSEQ multiplex PCR; in TCRdb, only in-frame clones are kept and a portion is missing. The sample lists around 150,000 clones, roughly nine tenths occurring once. Sample: PBMCs. The receptor set was obtained from a man younger than 35 in good health and CMV-seronegative. The conserved cysteine and the conserved F or W are not part of the CDR3 here. Clone size, where shown, is once, few, many, or a class for clones that have expanded.

cdr3_aa,clone_size,j_call,v_call
ASSATERDRGIGELF,once,TRBJ2-2,TRBV7-9
ASSFAGNTEAF,once,TRBJ1-1,TRBV5-1
ASSVADTQY,.,TRBJ2-3,TRBV9
ARGGLAEGTDTQY,.,TRBJ2-3,TRBV30
ASSLGQGVSVNTEAF,.,TRBJ1-1,TRBV5-4
ASSLVEGSLGELF,.,TRBJ2-2,TRBV5-1
ASSDNALGYNEQF,once,TRBJ2-1,TRBV6-1
ASSLVQGGDIQY,.,TRBJ2-4,TRBV7-9
ASSQEAGLAKNIQY,.,TRBJ2-4,TRBV4-2
ASRQNPDSPNEQF,.,TRBJ2-1,TRBV6-5
AWSGYTPTRSGANVLT,.,TRBJ2-6,TRBV30
ASSEGGNYNEQF,.,TRBJ2-1,TRBV10-1
ASSQGLGTSGSYNEQF,.,TRBJ2-1,TRBV4-1
AWSSGARGNQPQH,.,TRBJ1-5,TRBV30
ASSLGSSGSADTQY,.,TRBJ2-3,TRBV5-1
ASTRGYEQY,.,TRBJ2-7,TRBV6-5
ASSQAAGGTEAF,.,TRBJ1-1,TRBV14
ATSRQEEAGPQH,.,TRBJ1-5,TRBV15
ASSEKGLADAGELF,.,TRBJ2-2,TRBV6-4
AWSERANQPQH,.,TRBJ1-5,TRBV30
ASSPGSGQGADNEQF,once,TRBJ2-1,TRBV11-1
ASSPTGANVLT,.,TRBJ2-6,TRBV14
ASSLLLGAGEQF,.,TRBJ2-1,TRBV27
ASSISRAATYNEQF,.,TRBJ2-1,TRBV19
ASTQRRDEKLF,.,TRBJ1-4,TRBV2
ASSRTSGRASYNEQF,.,TRBJ2-1,TRBV7-9
ASSSLGVQGNTEAF,.,TRBJ1-1,TRBV5-6
ASSLDGSVGEKLF,.,TRBJ1-4,TRBV5-1
ASMGGRAAGDTQY,.,TRBJ2-3,TRBV11-3
ASRRTSGSANEQF,.,TRBJ2-1,TRBV11-3
ASSASRVDSGANVLT,.,TRBJ2-6,TRBV25-1
ASSRDMNTEAF,.,TRBJ1-1,TRBV5-1
ASSPLAGYTGELF,few,TRBJ2-2,TRBV19
ASSPPGAIGYT,.,TRBJ1-2,TRBV18
ASSRNRVRNQPQH,.,TRBJ1-5,TRBV11-3